The next 20 T cell receptor beta chains were all read from a single sample in a study of cytomegalovirus exposure and HLA in healthy donors. The PCR made use of 60 Vbeta and 13 Jbeta primers. Sequencing was performed with immunoSEQ multiplex PCR; in TCRdb, only in-frame clones are kept and a portion is missing. The data show around 150,000 clones, more than 65% seen once. The sample was PBMCs. The receptors come from a woman in her forties or fifties in good health and CMV-seronegative.

V gene TRBV18 combines with J gene TRBJ1-2, with TRBD1 as a possible D gene (6 bases). V lost 0 bases to trimming and J lost 2 bases, with 10 bases between them. The CDR3 runs to 15 residues. Germline assignment: CDR1 KGHSH and CDR2 LQKENI. The CDR3, as DNA: TGTGCCAGCTCACCACCTTTTCAGGGGAACTATGGCTACACCTTC. Translating it yields CASSPPFQGNYGYTF.

This chain joins TRBV7-2 and TRBJ1-4; D unclear. Germline assignment: CDR1 SGHTA and CDR2 FQGNSA. Trimming took off 1 base at V and 4 bases at J, with 4 bases between the two ends. The CDR3 covers 13 residues. CDR3 protein: CASSLGVNEKLFF. The CDR3, as DNA: TGTGCCAGCAGCTTAGGAGTTAATGAAAAACTGTTTTTT.

The V call is TRBV10-3, the J call TRBJ1-3; D call uncertain. The V end lost 0 bases, the J end lost 0 bases, and 12 bases lay between the germline ends. The CDR3 has 17 amino acids. CDR1 ENHRY and CDR2 SYGVKD come from the germline V gene. CDR3 residues: CAISESGRAPSGNTIYF. The CDR3 DNA follows: TGTGCCATCAGTGAGTCGGGCAGAGCCCCCTCTGGAAACACCATATATTTT.

The V gene is TRBV28, the J gene TRBJ2-7, with TRBD1 matching 7 bases. Germline CDR1 and CDR2: MDHEN and SYDVKM. V shed 4 bases, J shed 11 bases, and the junction held 8 bases outside the gene matches. The CDR3 runs 12 residues. CDR3 in amino acids: CASSYPNRGEYF. The CDR3 DNA follows: TGTGCCAGCAGTTATCCCAACAGGGGAGAGTACTTC.

The chain has TRBV6-6 and TRBJ2-7; D possibly corresponds to TRBD2 (7 bases). The CDR3 totals 14 residues. The V end was cut by 8 bases, the J end by 1 base, with 15 bases between. The V gene's germline CDR1 is MNHNY and CDR2 SVGAGI (reference sequence). As DNA, the CDR3 is TGTGCCAGCTGGGGGGGGGCGAATTCCTACGAGCAGTACTTC. Protein sequence: CASWGGANSYEQYF.

The chain links TRBV7-9 to TRBJ1-4; 8 bases match TRBD1. CDR1 and CDR2 (germline): SEHNR, FQNEAQ (reference sequence). This CDR3 contains 14 residues. With 2 bases clipped from V and 6 bases from J, the junction kept 2 bases outside the gene matches. The CDR3 loop is CASSLTTGDEKLFF. CDR3 DNA: TGTGCCAGCAGCTTAACGACAGGGGATGAAAAACTGTTTTTT.

This clone has a single count. This chain links TRBV7-2 with TRBJ1-5, with 7 positions matching TRBD1. The germline V gene encodes CDR1 SGHTA and CDR2 FQGNSA. The CDR3 extends over 14 amino acids. V trimming: 5 bases; J trimming: 5 bases; junction bases outside the gene matches: 6. The CDR3 reads CASSQNRGDQPQHF. CDR3 in DNA: TGTGCCAGCAGCCAAAACAGGGGCGATCAGCCCCAGCATTTT.

This clone appeared a single time. The chain links TRBV14 to TRBJ2-3; a possible D gene is TRBD2 (6 bases). V lost 7 bases, J lost 0 bases, and 14 bases lay in between. The CDR3 runs 15 residues. Germline V CDR1 and CDR2: SGHDN, FVKESK. As DNA, the CDR3 is TGTGCCAGCACCCGACCGGCGGGGAGCACAGATACGCAGTATTTT. Encoded protein: CASTRPAGSTDTQYF.

This chain joins TRBV5-6 and TRBJ2-7; D is unresolved. Germline V lookup: CDR1 SGHDT, CDR2 YYEEEE. The CDR3 spans 15 residues. V was pared by 5 bases and J by 3 bases, with 18 bases between. CDR3: CASSPGPEPLYEQYF. Written as DNA, the CDR3 is TGTGCCAGCAGTCCTGGGCCCGAACCTCTCTACGAGCAGTACTTC.

The chain is built from TRBV9 and TRBJ2-1; 7 bases are a match to TRBD2. CDR3 length equals 12 residues. The junction had 1 base not matched to a gene; V was cut back by 3 bases and J by 7 bases. CDR1 and CDR2 (germline): SGDLS, YYNGEE. CDR3 sequence reads: CASSGTRNEQFF. In DNA form, the CDR3 reads TGTGCCAGCAGCGGGACTAGGAATGAGCAGTTCTTC.

J is TRBJ2-3 and V is TRBV28; possibly TRBD1 for D (6 bases). CDR3 length: 14 amino acids. Germline loops: CDR1 MDHEN, CDR2 SYDVKM. The V end was cut by 7 bases, the J end by 0 bases, with 11 bases between. CDR3 sequence reads: CASKLQGSTDTQYF. The CDR3 bases are TGTGCCAGCAAACTACAGGGCAGCACAGATACGCAGTATTTT.

The chain uses TRBV28 and TRBJ2-7; D perhaps matches TRBD1 (6 bases). Germline lookup yields CDR1 MDHEN and CDR2 SYDVKM. The CDR3 contains 14 residues. V lost 1 base and J 3 bases, leaving 10 bases between the germline ends. CDR3 residues: CASSLSTGFYEQYF. The CDR3 nucleotides are TGTGCCAGCAGTTTATCCACAGGGTTCTACGAGCAGTACTTC.

CDR3: CASSGQPRLTNEKLFF. The DNA of the CDR3 is TGTGCCAGTAGTGGGCAGCCTCGGCTAACTAATGAAAAACTGTTTTTT. This chain uses TRBV19 with TRBJ1-4; D remains unclear. V lost 5 bases and J lost 1, with 14 bases in between. The germline gives CDR1 LNHDA, CDR2 SQIVND (reference sequence). The CDR3 is 16 residues long.

This chain uses TRBV28 with TRBJ1-1, with a weak D call TRBD1 (5 bases). The CDR3 loop spans 14 amino acids. Germline CDR1 MDHEN, CDR2 SYDVKM. The V and J ends lost 6 bases and 2 bases respectively, with 13 bases between them. In nucleotides, the CDR3 is TGTGCCAGCAGGGGGCCAGACCGAAACACTGAAGCTTTCTTT. As protein: CASRGPDRNTEAFF.

The chain employs TRBV9 and TRBJ1-2; weak D call: TRBD1 (5 bases). Germline CDR1 and CDR2: SGDLS and YYNGEE. Between the trimmed V and J ends, which lost 0 bases and 3 bases, there was a span of 12 bases. The CDR3 loop spans 15 amino acids. The CDR3 sequence is CASSVGRDGDYGYTF. For the CDR3, the DNA is TGTGCCAGCAGCGTAGGGAGGGACGGGGACTATGGCTACACCTTC.

The chain recombines TRBV28 with TRBJ1-5; 8 nucleotides agree with TRBD1. This CDR3 has 15 residues. The trim removed 5 bases at V and 5 bases at J, leaving 8 bases unmatched. CDR1 and CDR2 from the germline V gene are MDHEN and SYDVKM. The chain's CDR3 is CASSSIGQGDQPQHF. The CDR3 bases are TGTGCCAGCAGTAGTATCGGACAGGGCGATCAGCCCCAGCATTTT.

The chain couples TRBV7-9 to TRBJ1-2, with TRBD1 identical over 10 bases. CDR1 is SEHNR and CDR2 is FQNEAQ in the germline V gene (reference sequence). The ends lost 4 bases at V and 5 bases at J; junction bases unmatched: 7. This CDR3 region has 15 residues. The CDR3 bases are TGTGCCAGCAGCTACGGGACAGGGGTAATTTATGGCTACACCTTC. It specifies CASSYGTGVIYGYTF.

The DNA of the CDR3 is TGTGCCAGCAGTGAGGCGGGGTCGGAGGCAGATACGCAGTATTTT. It codes for CASSEAGSEADTQYF. This rearrangement joins TRBV6-4 to TRBJ2-3; the D gene is possibly TRBD2 (6 bases). The CDR3 runs to 15 residues. Trimming stripped 3 bases from V and 4 bases from J, with 14 bases between. The germline CDR1 and CDR2 sequences are MRHNA and SNTAGT.

The chain couples TRBV10-3 to TRBJ1-2; 7 nucleotides line up with TRBD1. Germline assignment: CDR1 ENHRY and CDR2 SYGVKD. J gave up 4 bases and V 7 bases, and 6 bases lay outside the gene matches. There are 13 residues in the CDR3. For the CDR3, the DNA is TGTGCCATCAACAGGGACAGCCTCTATGGCTACACCTTC. It is translated as CAINRDSLYGYTF.

This clone has only a few counts. V is TRBV7-2 and J is TRBJ1-1, with 7 bases aligning to TRBD1. Germline V gene sequence: CDR1 SGHTA, CDR2 FQGNSA. Losses at the gene ends were 5 bases for V and 0 bases for J; bases not matched to a gene: 9. The CDR3 is 16 residues long. The chain's CDR3 is CASSPHRTGLNTEAFF. CDR3 sequence (DNA): TGTGCCAGCAGCCCCCACCGGACAGGATTGAACACTGAAGCTTTCTTT.